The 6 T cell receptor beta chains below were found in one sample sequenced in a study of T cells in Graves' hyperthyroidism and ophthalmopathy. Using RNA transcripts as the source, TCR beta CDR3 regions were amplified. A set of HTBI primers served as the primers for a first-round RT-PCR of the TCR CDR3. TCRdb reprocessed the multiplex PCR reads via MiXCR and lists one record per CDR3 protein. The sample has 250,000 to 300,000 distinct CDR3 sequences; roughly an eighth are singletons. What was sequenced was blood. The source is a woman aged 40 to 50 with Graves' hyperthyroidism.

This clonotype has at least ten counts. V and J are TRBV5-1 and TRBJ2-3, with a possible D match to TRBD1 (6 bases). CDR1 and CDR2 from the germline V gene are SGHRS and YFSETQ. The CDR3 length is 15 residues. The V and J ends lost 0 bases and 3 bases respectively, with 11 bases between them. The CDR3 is CASSLEPQGTDTQYF. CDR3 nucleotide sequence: TGCGCCAGCAGCTTGGAACCCCAGGGGACAGATACGCAGTATTTT.

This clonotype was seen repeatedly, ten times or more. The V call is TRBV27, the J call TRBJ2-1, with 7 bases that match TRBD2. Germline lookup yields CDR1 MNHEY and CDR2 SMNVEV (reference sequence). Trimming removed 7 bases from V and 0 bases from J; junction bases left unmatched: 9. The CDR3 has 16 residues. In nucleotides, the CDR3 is TGTGCCAGCAAGCAGTCAGCGGGAATCTCCTACAATGAGCAGTTCTTC. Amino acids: CASKQSAGISYNEQFF.

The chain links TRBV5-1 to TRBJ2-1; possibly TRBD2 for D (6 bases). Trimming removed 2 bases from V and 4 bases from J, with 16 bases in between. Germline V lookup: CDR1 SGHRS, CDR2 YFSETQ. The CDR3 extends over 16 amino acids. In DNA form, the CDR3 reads TGCGCCAGCAGCTTAACGGGGGACCCTTCTTACAATGAGCAGTTCTTC. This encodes CASSLTGDPSYNEQFF.

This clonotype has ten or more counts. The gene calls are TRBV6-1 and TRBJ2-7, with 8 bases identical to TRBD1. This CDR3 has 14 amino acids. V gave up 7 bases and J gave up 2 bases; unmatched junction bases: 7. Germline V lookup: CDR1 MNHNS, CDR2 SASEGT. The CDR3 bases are TGTGCCAGCACCACGGGACAGGCCACCTACGAGCAGTACTTC. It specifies CASTTGQATYEQYF.

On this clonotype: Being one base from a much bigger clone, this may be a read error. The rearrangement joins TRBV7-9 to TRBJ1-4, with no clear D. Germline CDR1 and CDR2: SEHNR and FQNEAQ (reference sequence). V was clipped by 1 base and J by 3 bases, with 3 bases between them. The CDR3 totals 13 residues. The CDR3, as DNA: TGTGCCAGCAGCTTAGGACCTAATGAAAAACTGTTTTTT. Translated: CASSLGPNEKLFF. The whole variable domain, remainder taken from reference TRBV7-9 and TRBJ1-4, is DTGVSQNPRHKITKRGQNVTFRCDPISEHNRLYWYRQTLGQGPEFLTYFQNEAQLEKSRLLSDRFSAERPKGSFSTLEIQRTEQGDSAMYLCASSLGPNEKLFFGSGTQLSVL.

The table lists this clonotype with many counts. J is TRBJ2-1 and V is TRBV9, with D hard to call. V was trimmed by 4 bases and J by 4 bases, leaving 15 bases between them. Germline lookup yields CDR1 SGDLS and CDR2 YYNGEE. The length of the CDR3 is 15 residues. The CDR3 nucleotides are TGTGCCAGCAGCCCCCGAGAGGCGGTTTACAATGAGCAGTTCTTC. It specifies CASSPREAVYNEQFF. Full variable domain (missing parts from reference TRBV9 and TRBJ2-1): DSGVTQTPKHLITATGQRVTLRCSPRSGDLSVYWYQQSLDQGLQFLIQYYNGEERAKGNILERFSAQQFPDLHSELNLSSLELGDSALYFCASSPREAVYNEQFFGPGTRLTVL.